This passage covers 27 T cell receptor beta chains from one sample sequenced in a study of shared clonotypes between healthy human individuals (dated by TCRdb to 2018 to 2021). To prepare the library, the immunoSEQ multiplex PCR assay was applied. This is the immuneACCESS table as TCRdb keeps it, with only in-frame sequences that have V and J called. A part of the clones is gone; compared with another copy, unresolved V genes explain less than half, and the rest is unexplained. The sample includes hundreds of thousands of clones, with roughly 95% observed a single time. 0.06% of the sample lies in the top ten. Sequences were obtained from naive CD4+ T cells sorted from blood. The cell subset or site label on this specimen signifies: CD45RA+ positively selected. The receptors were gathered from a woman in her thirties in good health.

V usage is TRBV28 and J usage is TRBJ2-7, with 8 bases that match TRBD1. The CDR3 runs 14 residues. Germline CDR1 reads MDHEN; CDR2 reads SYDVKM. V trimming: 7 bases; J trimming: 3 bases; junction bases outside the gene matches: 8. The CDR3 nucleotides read TGTGCCAGCACCCCCGACAGGGGTCTCTACGAGCAGTACTTC. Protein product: CASTPDRGLYEQYF.

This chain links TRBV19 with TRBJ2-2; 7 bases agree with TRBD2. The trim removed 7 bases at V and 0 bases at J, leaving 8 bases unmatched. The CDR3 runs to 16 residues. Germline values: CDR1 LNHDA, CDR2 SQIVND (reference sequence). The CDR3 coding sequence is TGTGCCAGTAAGGGGAGGGCCGAGACGAACACCGGGGAGCTGTTTTTT. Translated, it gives CASKGRAETNTGELFF.

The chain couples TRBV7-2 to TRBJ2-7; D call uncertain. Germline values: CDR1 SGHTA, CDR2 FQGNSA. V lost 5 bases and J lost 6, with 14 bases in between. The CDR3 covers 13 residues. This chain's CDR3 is CASSPDVFREQYF. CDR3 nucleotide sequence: TGTGCCAGCAGCCCTGACGTATTTCGCGAGCAGTACTTC. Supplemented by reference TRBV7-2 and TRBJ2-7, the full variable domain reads GAGVSQSPSNKVTEKGKDVELRCDPISGHTALYWYRQSLGQGLEFLIYFQGNSAPDKSGLPSDRFSAERTGGSVSTLTIQRTQQEDSAVYLCASSPDVFREQYFGPGTRLTVT.

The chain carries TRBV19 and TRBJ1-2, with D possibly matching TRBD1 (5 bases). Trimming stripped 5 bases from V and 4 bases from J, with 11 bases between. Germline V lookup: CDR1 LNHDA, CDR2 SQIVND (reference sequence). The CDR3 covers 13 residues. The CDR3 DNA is TGTGCCAGTAGTGACGGGACTTTCTATGGCTACACCTTC. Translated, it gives CASSDGTFYGYTF.

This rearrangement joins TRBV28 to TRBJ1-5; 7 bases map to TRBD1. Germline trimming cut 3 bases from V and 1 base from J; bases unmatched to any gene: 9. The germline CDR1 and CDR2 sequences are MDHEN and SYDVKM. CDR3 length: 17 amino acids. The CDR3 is CASSFRTGGSSNQPQHF. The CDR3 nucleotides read TGTGCCAGCAGTTTTCGGACAGGTGGGAGCAGCAATCAGCCCCAGCATTTT. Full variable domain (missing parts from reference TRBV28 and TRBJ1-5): DVKVTQSSRYLVKRTGEKVFLECVQDMDHENMFWYRQDPGLGLRLIYFSYDVKMKEKGDIPEGYSVSREKKERFSLILESASTNQTSMYLCASSFRTGGSSNQPQHFGDGTRLSIL.

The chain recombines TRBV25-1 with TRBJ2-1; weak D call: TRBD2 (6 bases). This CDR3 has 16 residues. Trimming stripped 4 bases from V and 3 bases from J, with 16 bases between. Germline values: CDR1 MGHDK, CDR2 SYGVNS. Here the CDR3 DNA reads TGTGCCAGCAGTGTCGATCGGGGGAGACACTACAATGAGCAGTTCTTC. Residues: CASSVDRGRHYNEQFF. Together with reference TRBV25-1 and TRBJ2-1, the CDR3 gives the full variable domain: EADIYQTPRYLVIGTGKKITLECSQTMGHDKMYWYQQDPGMELHLIHYSYGVNSTEKGDLSSESTVSRIRTEHFPLTLESARPSHTSQYLCASSVDRGRHYNEQFFGPGTRLTVL.

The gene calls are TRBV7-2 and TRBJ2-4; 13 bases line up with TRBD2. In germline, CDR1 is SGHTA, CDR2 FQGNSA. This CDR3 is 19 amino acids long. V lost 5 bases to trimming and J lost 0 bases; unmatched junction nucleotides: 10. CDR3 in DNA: TGTGCCAGCAGCACCCCGGGACTAGCGGGACTACTAGCCAAAAACATTCAGTACTTC. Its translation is CASSTPGLAGLLAKNIQYF. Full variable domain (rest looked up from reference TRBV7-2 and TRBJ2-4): GAGVSQSPSNKVTEKGKDVELRCDPISGHTALYWYRQSLGQGLEFLIYFQGNSAPDKSGLPSDRFSAERTGGSVSTLTIQRTQQEDSAVYLCASSTPGLAGLLAKNIQYFGAGTRLSVL.

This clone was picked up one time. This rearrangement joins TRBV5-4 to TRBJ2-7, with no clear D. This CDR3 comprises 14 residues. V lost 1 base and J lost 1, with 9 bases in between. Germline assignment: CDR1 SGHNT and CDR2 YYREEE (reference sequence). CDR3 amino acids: CASSLSGLSYEQYF. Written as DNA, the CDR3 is TGTGCCAGCAGCTTGAGTGGTCTTTCCTACGAGCAGTACTTC.

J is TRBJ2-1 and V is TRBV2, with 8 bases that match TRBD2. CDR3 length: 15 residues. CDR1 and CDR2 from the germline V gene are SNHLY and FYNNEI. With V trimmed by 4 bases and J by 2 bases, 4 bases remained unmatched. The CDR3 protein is CASSVRTSTYNEQFF. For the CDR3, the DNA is TGTGCCAGCAGTGTTAGGACTAGCACCTACAATGAGCAGTTCTTC.

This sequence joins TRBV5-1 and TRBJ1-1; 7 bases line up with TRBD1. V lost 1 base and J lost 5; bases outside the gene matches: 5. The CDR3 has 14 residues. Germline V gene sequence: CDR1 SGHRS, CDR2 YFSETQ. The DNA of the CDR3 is TGCGCCAGCAGCTTGCGGCCAGGGGGAACTGAAGCTTTCTTT. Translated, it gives CASSLRPGGTEAFF.

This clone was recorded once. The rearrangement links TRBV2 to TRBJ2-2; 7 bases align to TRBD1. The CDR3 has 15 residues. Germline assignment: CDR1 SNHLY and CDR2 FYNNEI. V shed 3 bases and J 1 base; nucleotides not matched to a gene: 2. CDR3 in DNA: TGTGCCAGCAGTGACCAGGGGGTGAACACCGGGGAGCTGTTTTTT. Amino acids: CASSDQGVNTGELFF.

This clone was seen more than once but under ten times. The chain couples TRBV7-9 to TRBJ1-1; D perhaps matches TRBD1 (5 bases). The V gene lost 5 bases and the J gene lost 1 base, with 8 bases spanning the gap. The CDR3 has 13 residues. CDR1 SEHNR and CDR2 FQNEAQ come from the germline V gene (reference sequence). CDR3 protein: CASSPRENTEAFF. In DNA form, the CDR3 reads TGTGCCAGCAGCCCCAGGGAGAACACTGAAGCTTTCTTT.

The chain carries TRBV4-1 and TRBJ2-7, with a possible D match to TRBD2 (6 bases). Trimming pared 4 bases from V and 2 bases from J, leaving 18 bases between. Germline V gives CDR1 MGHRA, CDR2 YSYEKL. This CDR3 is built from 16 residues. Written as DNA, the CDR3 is TGCGCCAGCAGCCCGGGACTTCCCTTTGAGACCTACGAGCAGTACTTC. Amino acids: CASSPGLPFETYEQYF.

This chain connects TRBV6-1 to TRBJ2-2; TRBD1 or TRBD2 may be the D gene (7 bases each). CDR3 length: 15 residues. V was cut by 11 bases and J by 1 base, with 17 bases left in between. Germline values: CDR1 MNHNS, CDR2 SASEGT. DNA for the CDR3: TGTGCCGTCACCCCAGGGGGGGGGAACACCGGGGAGCTGTTTTTT. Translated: CAVTPGGGNTGELFF.

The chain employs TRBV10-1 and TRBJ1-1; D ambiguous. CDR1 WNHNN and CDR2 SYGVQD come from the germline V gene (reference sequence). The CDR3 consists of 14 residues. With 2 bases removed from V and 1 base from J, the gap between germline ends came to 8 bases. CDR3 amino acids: CASSESTGNTEAFF. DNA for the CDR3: TGCGCCAGCAGTGAGAGTACCGGGAACACTGAAGCTTTCTTT.

CDR3 loop: CASSLGSVSGRHNEQFF. The CDR3 DNA is TGTGCCAGCAGCTTGGGATCGGTCAGCGGGAGGCACAATGAGCAGTTCTTC. The V and J genes are TRBV5-8 and TRBJ2-1, with 9 bases aligning to TRBD2. Germline assignment: CDR1 SGHTS and CDR2 YDEGEE. Unmatched junction bases numbered 9, after V lost 0 bases and J lost 5 bases. The CDR3 extends over 17 amino acids. The entire variable domain, with the rest obtained from reference TRBV5-8 and TRBJ2-1, is as follows: EAGVTQSPTHLIKTRGQQATLRCSPISGHTSVYWYQQALGLGLQFLLWYDEGEERNRGNFPPRFSGRQFPNYSSELNVNALELEDSALYLCASSLGSVSGRHNEQFFGPGTRLTVL.

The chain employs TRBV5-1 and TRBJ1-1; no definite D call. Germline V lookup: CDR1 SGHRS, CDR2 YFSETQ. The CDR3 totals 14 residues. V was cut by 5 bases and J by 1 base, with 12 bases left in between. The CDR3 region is CASRRTNENTEAFF. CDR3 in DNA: TGCGCCAGCAGGAGGACCAACGAGAACACTGAAGCTTTCTTT.

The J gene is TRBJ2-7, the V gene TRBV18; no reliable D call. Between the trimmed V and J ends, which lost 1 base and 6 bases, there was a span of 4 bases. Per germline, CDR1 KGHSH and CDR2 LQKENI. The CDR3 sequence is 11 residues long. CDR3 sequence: CASSPRGEQYF. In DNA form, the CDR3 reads TGTGCCAGCTCACCACGTGGCGAGCAGTACTTC.

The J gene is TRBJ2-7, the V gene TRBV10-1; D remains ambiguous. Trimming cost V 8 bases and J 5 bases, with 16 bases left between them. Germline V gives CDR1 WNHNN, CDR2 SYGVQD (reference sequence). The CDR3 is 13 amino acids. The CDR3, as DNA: TGCGCCAGCCATGGTGGGGTTACGCACGAGCAGTACTTC. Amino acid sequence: CASHGGVTHEQYF.

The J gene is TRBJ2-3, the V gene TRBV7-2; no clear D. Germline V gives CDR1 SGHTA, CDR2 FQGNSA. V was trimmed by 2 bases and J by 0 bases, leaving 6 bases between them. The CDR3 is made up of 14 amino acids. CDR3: CASSLSISTDTQYF. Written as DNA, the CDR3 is TGTGCCAGCAGCTTATCCATCAGCACAGATACGCAGTATTTT.

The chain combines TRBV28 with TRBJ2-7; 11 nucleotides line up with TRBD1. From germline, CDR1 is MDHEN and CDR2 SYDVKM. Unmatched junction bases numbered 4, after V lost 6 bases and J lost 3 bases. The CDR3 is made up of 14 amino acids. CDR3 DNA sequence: TGTGCCAGCAGACCGGGACAGGGGGGCTACGAGCAGTACTTC. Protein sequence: CASRPGQGGYEQYF.

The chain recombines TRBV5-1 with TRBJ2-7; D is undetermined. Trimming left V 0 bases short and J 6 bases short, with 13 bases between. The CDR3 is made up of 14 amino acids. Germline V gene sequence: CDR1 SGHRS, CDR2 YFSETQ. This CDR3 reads CASSLALDKTEQYF. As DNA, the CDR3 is TGCGCCAGCAGCTTGGCCTTAGATAAGACCGAGCAGTACTTC. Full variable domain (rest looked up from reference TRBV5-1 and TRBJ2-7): KAGVTQTPRYLIKTRGQQVTLSCSPISGHRSVSWYQQTPGQGLQFLFEYFSETQRNKGNFPGRFSGRQFSNSRSEMNVSTLELGDSALYLCASSLALDKTEQYFGPGTRLTVT.

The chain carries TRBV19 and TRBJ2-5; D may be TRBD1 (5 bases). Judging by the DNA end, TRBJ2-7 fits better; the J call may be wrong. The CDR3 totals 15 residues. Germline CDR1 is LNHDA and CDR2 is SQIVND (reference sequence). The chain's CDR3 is CASSDRQHAVYEQYF. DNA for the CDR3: TGTGCCAGTAGTGACCGACAGCACGCCGTCTACGAGCAGTACTTC.

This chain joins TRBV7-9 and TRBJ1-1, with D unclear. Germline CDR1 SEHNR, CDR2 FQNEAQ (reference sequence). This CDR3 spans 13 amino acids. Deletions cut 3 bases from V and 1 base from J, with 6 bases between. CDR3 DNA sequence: TGTGCCAGCAGCTTGAGATCGAACACTGAAGCTTTCTTT. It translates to CASSLRSNTEAFF.

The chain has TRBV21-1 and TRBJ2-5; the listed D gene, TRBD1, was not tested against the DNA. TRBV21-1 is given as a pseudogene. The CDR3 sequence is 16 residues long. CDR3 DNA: TGTGCCAGCAGCAAAAGGACAGGTAGAGGCCAAGAGACCCAGTACTTC. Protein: CASSKRTGRGQETQYF.

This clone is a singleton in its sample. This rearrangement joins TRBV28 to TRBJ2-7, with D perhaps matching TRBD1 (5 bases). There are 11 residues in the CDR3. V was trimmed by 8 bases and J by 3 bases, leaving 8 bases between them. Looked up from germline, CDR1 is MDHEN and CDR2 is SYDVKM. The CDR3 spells CASQGRYEQYF. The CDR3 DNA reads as TGTGCCAGCCAGGGCCGCTACGAGCAGTACTTC.

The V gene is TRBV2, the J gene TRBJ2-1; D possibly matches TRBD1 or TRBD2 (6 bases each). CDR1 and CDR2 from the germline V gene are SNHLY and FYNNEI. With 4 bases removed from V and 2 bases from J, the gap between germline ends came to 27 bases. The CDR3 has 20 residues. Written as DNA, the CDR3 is TGTGCCAGCAGTGGAGTAGGACAGAGACAATCTAGCGCCGCCTACAATGAGCAGTTCTTC. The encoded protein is CASSGVGQRQSSAAYNEQFF.